The T cell receptor beta chain under discussion was sequenced for a study of cytomegalovirus exposure and HLA in healthy donors. Study context: The roughly 120 million unique TCR beta sequences, from around 200 million T cells, were found by an earlier analysis.

Vbeta (60) and Jbeta (13) primers were used in the PCR. Measured with immunoSEQ multiplex PCR; TCRdb has only the in-frame clones, and not every one. Of about 130,000 clones listed, around 82% are singletons. With respect to this clone: Its target is not known.

Study results and limitations: It was reportedly the case that the classifier diagnosed cytomegalovirus status with high specificity and sensitivity. TCR beta V- and J-gene trimming was later associated with a missense DCLRE1C variant. By HLA locus, TCR association rates varied in a later analysis, with DRB1 showing the most and HLA-C the fewest.

Germline V lookup: CDR1 SGHTA, CDR2 FQGTGA. The CDR3 extends over 12 amino acids. Between the trimmed V and J ends, which lost 8 bases and 9 bases, there was a span of 14 bases. The rearrangement uses TRBV7-3 and TRBJ2-1; possibly TRBD1 for D (5 bases). Sequencing was performed on PBMCs. The TCR was taken from a woman aged 35 to 49 in good health and CMV-seropositive. In nucleotides, the CDR3 is TGTGCCAGCTCCATAGGGGCAAGTGAGCAGTTCTTC. Amino acids: CASSIGASEQFF.